This T cell receptor (beta chain) emerged from a study of blood T cell repertoires in COVID-19. For the study at large: COVID-19 samples, acute and convalescent, were from the United States, Italy and Spain. T cells, B-cell-depleted T cells, or PBMCs provided the cDNA or gDNA that served as material.

CDR1 is LNHDA and CDR2 is SQIVND in the germline V gene (reference sequence). The CDR3 extends over 15 amino acids. V was pared by 1 base and J by 5 bases, with 14 bases between. Per the original methods: Scientists estimated how many nucleated cells there were by amplifying reference gene primers. TCRdb's copy holds only in-frame clones and misses some; the assay was immunoSEQ multiplex PCR. That table furnishes V, J and clone size, whereas the DNA furnished D and trimming. The table has approximately 220,000 clones, roughly 88% seen once; the top ten hold 27%. The sequence came from a middle-aged man with acute or convalescent COVID-19. Material for sequencing was peripheral blood. The chain couples TRBV19 to TRBJ2-5; possible D gene TRBD2, 5 bases. DNA for the CDR3: TGTGCCAGTAGTATAGGAGGTAGCGTGCAGGAGACCCAGTACTTC. Residues: CASSIGGSVQETQYF. The entire variable domain, with the rest obtained from reference TRBV19 and TRBJ2-5, is as follows: DGGITQSPKYLFRKEGQNVTLSCEQNLNHDAMYWYRQDPGQGLRLIYYSQIVNDFQKGDIAEGYSVSREKKESFPLTVTSAQKNPTAFYLCASSIGGSVQETQYFGPGTRLLVL.